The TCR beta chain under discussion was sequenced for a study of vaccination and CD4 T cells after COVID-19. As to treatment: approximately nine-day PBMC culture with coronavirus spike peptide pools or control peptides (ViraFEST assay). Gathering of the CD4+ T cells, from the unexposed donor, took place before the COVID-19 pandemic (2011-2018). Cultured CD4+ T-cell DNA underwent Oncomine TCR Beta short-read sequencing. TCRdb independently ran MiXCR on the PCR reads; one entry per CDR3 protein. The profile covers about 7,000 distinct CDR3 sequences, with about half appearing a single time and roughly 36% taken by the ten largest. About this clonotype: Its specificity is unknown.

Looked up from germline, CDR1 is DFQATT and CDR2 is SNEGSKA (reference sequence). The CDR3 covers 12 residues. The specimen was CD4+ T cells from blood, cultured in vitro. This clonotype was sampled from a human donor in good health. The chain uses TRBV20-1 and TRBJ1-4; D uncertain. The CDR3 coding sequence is TGCAGCATAGATGCAACTAATGAAAAACTGTTTTTT. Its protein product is CSIDATNEKLFF.